A single sample gave rise to the 10 T cell receptor beta chains below, sequenced in a study of pediatric ulcerative colitis. Clones were read by immunoSEQ multiplex PCR, and TCRdb kept only the in-frame ones, dropping some. Of approximately 37,000 clones in the sample, over 70% were seen once. During colonoscopy, one to two rectal pinch biopsies were collected. Sequencing was carried out using gut tissue. The receptor source for this set is a boy aged 5-17 years with severe ulcerative colitis.

The chain links TRBV25-1 to TRBJ1-5; maybe TRBD1 (6 bases). The V end was cut by 5 bases, the J end by 1 base, with 9 bases between. This CDR3 has 14 residues. Germline CDR1 reads MGHDK; CDR2 reads SYGVNS. The CDR3 loop is CASSNRESNQPQHF. For the CDR3, the DNA is TGTGCCAGCAGTAACAGGGAAAGCAATCAGCCCCAGCATTTT. The variable domain in full, completed from reference TRBV25-1 and TRBJ1-5, reads EADIYQTPRYLVIGTGKKITLECSQTMGHDKMYWYQQDPGMELHLIHYSYGVNSTEKGDLSSESTVSRIRTEHFPLTLESARPSHTSQYLCASSNRESNQPQHFGDGTRLSIL.

The chain combines TRBV5-4 with TRBJ2-4, with D possibly TRBD2 on 6 matching bases. Trimming removed 4 bases at V and 8 bases at J, with 19 bases between. Germline CDR1 is SGHNT and CDR2 is YYREEE (reference sequence). The CDR3 has 15 amino acids. CDR3 sequence reads: CASSTRIGRGDIQYF. The CDR3 DNA sequence: TGTGCCAGCAGCACCCGGATCGGCCGCGGGGACATTCAGTACTTC.

On this clone: Given the absence of the conserved phenylalanine or tryptophan at the CDR3 end, a read error is likely. Other nucleotide sequences in the sample specify the same CDR3. The V call is TRBV5-1, the J call TRBJ1-6; D is unresolved. The V gene's germline CDR1 is SGHRS and CDR2 YFSETQ. V lost 0 bases and J lost 5, with 3 bases in between. CDR3 length: 13 amino acids. In DNA, the CDR3 is TGCGCCAGCAGCTTGGGCGATAATTCACCCCTCCACCTT. This encodes CASSLGDNSPLHL.

J is TRBJ2-1 and V is TRBV19; D is perhaps TRBD2 (6 bases). From germline, CDR1 is LNHDA and CDR2 SQIVND (reference sequence). The length of the CDR3 is 15 residues. The ends were cut back, 8 bases at V and 2 bases at J, with 16 bases in the middle. CDR3 nucleotide sequence: TGTGCCAGTGTTAGGGCAGGAGGGGCCTACAATGAGCAGTTCTTC. It is translated as CASVRAGGAYNEQFF.

The gene calls are TRBV28 and TRBJ2-5, with D perhaps TRBD2 (5 bases). Germline CDR1 and CDR2: MDHEN and SYDVKM. V lost 8 bases and J lost 1, with 8 bases in between. The CDR3 contains 12 residues. CDR3: CASRESQETQYF. CDR3 nucleotide sequence: TGTGCCAGCCGGGAAAGCCAAGAGACCCAGTACTTC.

The chain couples TRBV29-1 to TRBJ1-2, with D unresolved. Germline CDR1 is SQVTM and CDR2 is ANQGSEA. V was cut by 7 bases and J by 2 bases, with 14 bases left in between. The CDR3 runs to 13 residues. The DNA of the CDR3 is TGCAGCGCCGAAGACAACCCCAACTATGGCTACACCTTC. Encoded protein: CSAEDNPNYGYTF.

The chain combines TRBV11-2 with TRBJ1-1; 8 bases align to TRBD1. V dropped 4 bases and J dropped 11; count of bases not matched to a gene: 12. CDR1 is SGHAT and CDR2 is FQNNGV in the germline V gene. The CDR3 totals 14 residues. Here the CDR3 reads CASSSQGQGRWAFF. Here the CDR3 DNA reads TGTGCCAGCAGCTCTCAAGGACAGGGACGATGGGCTTTCTTT. Full variable domain (rest looked up from reference TRBV11-2 and TRBJ1-1): EAGVAQSPRYKIIEKRQSVAFWCNPISGHATLYWYQQILGQGPKLLIQFQNNGVVDDSQLPKDRFSAERLKGVDSTLKIQPAKLEDSAVYLCASSSQGQGRWAFFGQGTRLTVV.

The chain has TRBV19 and TRBJ1-5, with 9 bases identical to TRBD1. The CDR3 sequence is 15 residues long. V shed 5 bases and J 6 bases; nucleotides not matched to a gene: 8. The germline gives CDR1 LNHDA, CDR2 SQIVND (reference sequence). In nucleotides, the CDR3 is TGTGCCAGTAGTGCCAACGGACAGGGGACTCAGCCCCAGCATTTT. Translated: CASSANGQGTQPQHF.

The chain combines TRBV6-1 with TRBJ2-1; the D gene is possibly TRBD1 (6 bases). CDR1 is MNHNS and CDR2 is SASEGT in the germline V gene. Trimming stripped 1 base from V and 4 bases from J, with 14 bases between. This CDR3 spans 16 amino acids. CDR3 DNA: TGTGCCAGCAGTGAAGGAGGGACACTTCTTTACAATGAGCAGTTCTTC. This codes for CASSEGGTLLYNEQFF.

V and J are TRBV5-5 and TRBJ2-5, with 8 bases fitting TRBD2. Germline CDR1 reads SGHKS; CDR2 reads YYEKEE (reference sequence). The CDR3 has 15 amino acids. Losses at the gene ends were 4 bases for V and 7 bases for J; bases not matched to a gene: 12. The CDR3: CASSQEVYSGATQYF. In nucleotides, the CDR3 is TGTGCCAGCAGCCAAGAGGTCTATAGCGGGGCGACCCAGTACTTC.